This T cell receptor beta chain is from a study of T cells in Graves' hyperthyroidism and ophthalmopathy. Study-wide results and limits: Stable hyperthyroidism was told apart from ophthalmopathy by a model built on 13 V-J features.

Amplification of TCR beta CDR3 regions used RNA as the template. The study used the HTBI primer set for a first-round RT-PCR of the TCR CDR3. TCRdb analysed the multiplex PCR reads with MiXCR anew, one entry per CDR3 protein. In the table there are some 490,000 distinct CDR3 sequences, about 20% of which are singletons. A Clinical Activity Score of at least 3, a NOSPECS grade of at least 4 and a duration under 3 months were recorded in the ophthalmopathy patients. A word on this clonotype: Its antigen is still unknown.

Sequenced material: blood. This receptor was obtained from a woman in her 70s with Graves' ophthalmopathy.

The CDR3 region has the DNA TGCGCCAGCAGCCAAGGGACGGCAAGTTTTTACGAGCAGTACTTC. It yields the protein CASSQGTASFYEQYF. This chain links TRBV4-1 with TRBJ2-7; D unclear. The CDR3 has 15 residues. Trimming left V 1 base short and J 4 bases short, with 14 bases between. Per the germline V gene, CDR1 is MGHRA and CDR2 is YSYEKL.